This TCR beta chain stems from a study of shared clonotypes between healthy human individuals. A note on this clone: A far larger clone is only one base removed, so a read error is likely.

The sequenced material, unsorted PBMC DNA, was run on ten immunoSEQ deep assay plates. Data came from immunoSEQ multiplex PCR; TCRdb stores just in-frame clones and leaves some out. The sample includes a few hundred thousand clones, roughly 85% of them seen just once. Germline V gene sequence: CDR1 SGHTA, CDR2 FQGTGA. V shed 2 bases, J shed 6 bases, and the junction held 1 base outside the gene matches. CDR3 length equals 14 residues. The sample taken for sequencing was PBMCs. The origin of this receptor is a woman in her forties in good health. Some clones in this sample may be carry-over from other donors' samples. V and J are TRBV7-3 and TRBJ2-2; 9 bases line up with TRBD2. The DNA for the CDR3 is TGTGCCAGCAGCTTAGCGGGAGGGGCCGGGGAGCTGTTTTTT. Translated: CASSLAGGAGELFF.